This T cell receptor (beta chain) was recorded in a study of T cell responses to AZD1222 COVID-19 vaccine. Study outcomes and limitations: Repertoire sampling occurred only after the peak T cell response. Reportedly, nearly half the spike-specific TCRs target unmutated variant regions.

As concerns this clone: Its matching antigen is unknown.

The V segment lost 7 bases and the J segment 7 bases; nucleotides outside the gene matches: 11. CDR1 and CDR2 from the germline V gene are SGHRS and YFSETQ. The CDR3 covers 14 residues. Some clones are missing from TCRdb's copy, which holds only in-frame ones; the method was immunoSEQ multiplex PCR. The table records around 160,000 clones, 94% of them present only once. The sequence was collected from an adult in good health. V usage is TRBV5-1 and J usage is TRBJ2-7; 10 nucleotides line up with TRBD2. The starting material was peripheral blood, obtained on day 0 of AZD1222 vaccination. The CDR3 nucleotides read TGCGCCAGCGCAACTAGCGGGAACCCTAGGGAGCAGTACTTC. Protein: CASATSGNPREQYF. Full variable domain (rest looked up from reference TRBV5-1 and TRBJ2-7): KAGVTQTPRYLIKTRGQQVTLSCSPISGHRSVSWYQQTPGQGLQFLFEYFSETQRNKGNFPGRFSGRQFSNSRSEMNVSTLELGDSALYLCASATSGNPREQYFGPGTRLTVT.